The clone carrying this T cell receptor beta chain was seen at least ten times. Its target is not known. The CDR3 covers 12 residues. Germline CDR1 reads SGHRS; CDR2 reads YFSETQ. Trimming took 7 bases from V and 4 from J, leaving 11 bases between them. For the library, individual cDNA molecules each received unique molecular identifiers. Methods used by the authors: There were a median of approximately 96,000 TCRs per sample, with a range from 23,224 to 690,600. In TCRdb, the RACE reads were re-called with MiXCR into one record per CDR3 protein. Here the V and J calls rest on TCRdb's processing, not on the authors' analysis. The data contain under 400,000 distinct CDR3 sequences, roughly 4.6% of them seen just once; the ten biggest clones take up 2.5% to 3%. This entry is derived from a study of human T cells and chemical hapten exposure. Study observations and caveats: Controls formed significantly fewer large CDR3 similarity clusters than expanded TCRs did.

Documented time point: pre-sensitization, week 0. The treatment denotes: therapeutic diphenylcyclopropenone sensitization with weekly scalp DPC. Non-pregnant alopecia patients aged 18 to 70, suitable for DPC therapy. Source: whole blood, taken in connection with sensitization to the hapten diphenylcyclopropenone (DPC). The rearrangement links TRBV5-1 to TRBJ2-5; D is ambiguous. This receptor was identified in a woman aged 50 to 60 with alopecia areata. Some clones in this sample may be carry-over from other donors' samples. The DNA of the CDR3 is TGCGCCAGCTCCCCCAAAGGAGAGACCCAGTACTTC. Its translation: CASSPKGETQYF.